This T cell receptor beta chain was profiled in a study of T cells after yellow fever vaccination. Study findings and constraints: Clones that expanded after primary vaccination mostly reappeared after the booster (96% CD4, roughly 87% CD8).

In its sample, this clonotype was seen a few times. As yet, its antigen is unknown. The germline gives CDR1 MGHDK, CDR2 SYGVNS. The V end was cut by 3 bases, the J end by 7 bases, with 16 bases between. This CDR3 has 14 residues. TCR cDNA, made by 5'RACE template switching, carried an added universal primer site and UMIs. In TCRdb, the 5' RACE reads were re-called with MiXCR into one record per CDR3 protein. The table shows under 300,000 distinct CDR3 sequences, with 13% occurring only once. The sample in question was CD4+ T cells sorted from PBMCs, obtained 45 days after the yellow fever booster vaccination. V is TRBV25-1 and J is TRBJ2-7, with D maybe TRBD1 (6 bases). The receptor was derived from a man aged 30 to 39 who received the YFV17D yellow fever vaccine. The CDR3 nucleotides read TGTGCCAGCAGTGACAGAGGGGGAGCAGGGGAGCAGTACTTC. Its protein product is CASSDRGGAGEQYF.